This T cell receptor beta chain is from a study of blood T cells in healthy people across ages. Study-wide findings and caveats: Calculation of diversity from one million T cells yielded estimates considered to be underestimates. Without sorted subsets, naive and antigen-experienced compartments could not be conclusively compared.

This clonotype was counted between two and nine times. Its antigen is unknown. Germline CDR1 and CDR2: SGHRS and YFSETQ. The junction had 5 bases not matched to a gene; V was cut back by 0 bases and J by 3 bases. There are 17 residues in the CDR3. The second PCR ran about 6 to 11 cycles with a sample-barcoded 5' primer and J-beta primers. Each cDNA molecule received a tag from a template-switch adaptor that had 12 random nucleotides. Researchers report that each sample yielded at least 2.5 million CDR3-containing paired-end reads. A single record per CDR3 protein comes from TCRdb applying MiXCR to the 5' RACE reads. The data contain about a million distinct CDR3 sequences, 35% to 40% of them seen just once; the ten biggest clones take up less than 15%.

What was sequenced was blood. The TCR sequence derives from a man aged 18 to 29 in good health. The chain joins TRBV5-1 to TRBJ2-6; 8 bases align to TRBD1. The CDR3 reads CASSLEGRGLGANVLTF. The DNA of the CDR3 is TGCGCCAGCAGCTTGGAGGGCAGGGGGCTTGGGGCCAACGTCCTGACTTTC.